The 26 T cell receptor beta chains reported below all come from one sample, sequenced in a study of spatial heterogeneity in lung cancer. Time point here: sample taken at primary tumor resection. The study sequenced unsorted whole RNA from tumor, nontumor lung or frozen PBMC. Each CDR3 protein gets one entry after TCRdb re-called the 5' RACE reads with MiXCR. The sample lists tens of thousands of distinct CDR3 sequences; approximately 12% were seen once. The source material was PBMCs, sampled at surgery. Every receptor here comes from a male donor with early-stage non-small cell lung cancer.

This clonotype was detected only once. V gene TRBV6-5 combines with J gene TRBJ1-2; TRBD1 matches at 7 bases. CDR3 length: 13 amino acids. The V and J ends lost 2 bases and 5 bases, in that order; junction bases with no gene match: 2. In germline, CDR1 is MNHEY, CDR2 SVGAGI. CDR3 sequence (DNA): TGTGCCAGCAGTTACACAGGGGAATATGGCTACACCTTC. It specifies CASSYTGEYGYTF.

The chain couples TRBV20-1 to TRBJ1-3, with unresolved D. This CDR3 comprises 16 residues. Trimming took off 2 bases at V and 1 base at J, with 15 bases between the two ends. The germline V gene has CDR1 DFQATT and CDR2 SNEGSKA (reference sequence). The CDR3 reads CSARPLSVDSGNTIYF. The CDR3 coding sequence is TGCAGTGCTAGACCCCTATCGGTGGATTCTGGAAACACCATATATTTT.

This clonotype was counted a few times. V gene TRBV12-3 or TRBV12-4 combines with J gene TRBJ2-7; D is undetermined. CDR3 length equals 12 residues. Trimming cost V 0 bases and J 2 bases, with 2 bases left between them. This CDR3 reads CASSLATYEQYF. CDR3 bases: TGTGCCAGCAGTTTAGCCACCTACGAGCAGTACTTC.

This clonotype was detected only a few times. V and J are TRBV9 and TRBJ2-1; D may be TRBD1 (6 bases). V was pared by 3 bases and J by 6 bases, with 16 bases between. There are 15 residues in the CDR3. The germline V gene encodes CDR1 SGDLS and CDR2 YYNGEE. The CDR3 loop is CASSAGTLGANEQFF. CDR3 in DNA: TGTGCCAGCAGCGCCGGGACCCTGGGGGCCAATGAGCAGTTCTTC.

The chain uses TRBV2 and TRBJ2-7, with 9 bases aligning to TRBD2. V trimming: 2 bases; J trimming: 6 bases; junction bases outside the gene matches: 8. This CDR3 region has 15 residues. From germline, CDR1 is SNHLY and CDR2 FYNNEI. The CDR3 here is CASSERAGGPSEQYF. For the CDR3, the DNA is TGTGCCAGCAGTGAAAGGGCGGGAGGGCCATCCGAGCAGTACTTC.

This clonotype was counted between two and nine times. CDR3 in DNA: TGCAGCGTTGTGGCGGAACCAGGGGGAGATACGCAGTATTTT. Its protein is CSVVAEPGGDTQYF. V usage is TRBV29-1 and J usage is TRBJ2-3, with 7 nucleotides matching TRBD1. J lost 5 bases, V lost 4 bases, and 9 bases had no gene match. The CDR3 is 14 amino acids. From germline, CDR1 is SQVTM and CDR2 ANQGSEA.

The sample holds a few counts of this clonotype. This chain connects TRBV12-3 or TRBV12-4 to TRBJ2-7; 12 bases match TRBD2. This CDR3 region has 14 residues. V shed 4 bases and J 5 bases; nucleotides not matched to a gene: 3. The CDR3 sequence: CASSSSGRANEQYF. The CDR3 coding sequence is TGTGCCAGCAGTTCTAGCGGGAGGGCCAACGAGCAGTACTTC.

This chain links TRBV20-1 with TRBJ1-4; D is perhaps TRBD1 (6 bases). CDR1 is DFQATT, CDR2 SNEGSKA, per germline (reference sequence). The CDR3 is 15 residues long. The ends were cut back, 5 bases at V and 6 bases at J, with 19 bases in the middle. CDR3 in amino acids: CSAGGGGAIDEKLFF. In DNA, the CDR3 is TGCAGTGCTGGGGGCGGGGGCGCGATAGATGAAAAACTGTTTTTT.

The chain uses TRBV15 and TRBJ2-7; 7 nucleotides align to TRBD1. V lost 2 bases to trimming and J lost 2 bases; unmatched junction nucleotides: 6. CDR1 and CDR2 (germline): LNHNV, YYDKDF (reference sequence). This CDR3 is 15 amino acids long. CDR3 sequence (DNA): TGTGCCACCAGCAGACATAGACAGGGTACCTACGAGCAGTACTTC. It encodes CATSRHRQGTYEQYF.

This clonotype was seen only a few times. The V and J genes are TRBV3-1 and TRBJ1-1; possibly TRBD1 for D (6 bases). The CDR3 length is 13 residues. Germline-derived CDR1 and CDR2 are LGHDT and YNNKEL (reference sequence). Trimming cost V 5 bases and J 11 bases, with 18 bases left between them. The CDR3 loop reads CASSVGGKGVAFF. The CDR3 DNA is TGTGCCAGCAGCGTAGGGGGGAAAGGGGTTGCTTTCTTT.

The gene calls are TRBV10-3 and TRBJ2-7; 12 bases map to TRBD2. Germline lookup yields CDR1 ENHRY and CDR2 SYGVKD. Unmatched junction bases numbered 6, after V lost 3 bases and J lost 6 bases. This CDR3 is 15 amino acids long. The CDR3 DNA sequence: TGTGCCATCAGTGAACTAGCGGGAGGAGTGGGCGAGCAGTACTTC. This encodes CAISELAGGVGEQYF.

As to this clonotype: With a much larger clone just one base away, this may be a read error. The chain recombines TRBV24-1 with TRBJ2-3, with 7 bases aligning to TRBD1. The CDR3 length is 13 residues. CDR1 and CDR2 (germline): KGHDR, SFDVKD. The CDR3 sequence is CATREGATDTQYF. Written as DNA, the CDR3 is TGTGCCACCCGTGAGGGGGCCACAGATACGCAGTATTTT.

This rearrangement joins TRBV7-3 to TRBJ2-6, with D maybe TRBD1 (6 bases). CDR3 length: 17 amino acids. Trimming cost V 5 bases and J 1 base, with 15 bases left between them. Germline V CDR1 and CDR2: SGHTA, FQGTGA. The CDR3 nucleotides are TGTGCCAGCAGCACACAAGGACAGAGTTCTGGGGCCAACGTCCTGACTTTC. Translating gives CASSTQGQSSGANVLTF.

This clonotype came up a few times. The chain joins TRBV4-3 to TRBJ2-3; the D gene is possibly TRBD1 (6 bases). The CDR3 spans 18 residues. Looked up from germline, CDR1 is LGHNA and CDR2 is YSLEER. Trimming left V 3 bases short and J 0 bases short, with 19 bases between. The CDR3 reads CASSQGAGASSSTDTQYF. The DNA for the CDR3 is TGCGCCAGCAGCCAGGGGGCAGGGGCTAGTTCTAGCACAGATACGCAGTATTTT.

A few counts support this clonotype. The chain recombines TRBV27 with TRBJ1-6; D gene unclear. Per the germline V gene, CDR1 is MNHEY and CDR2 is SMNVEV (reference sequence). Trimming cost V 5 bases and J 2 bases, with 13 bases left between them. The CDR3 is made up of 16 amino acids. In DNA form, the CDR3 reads TGTGCCAGCAGTGCTCGGGCTAGCCCCTATAATTCACCCCTCCACTTT. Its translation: CASSARASPYNSPLHF.

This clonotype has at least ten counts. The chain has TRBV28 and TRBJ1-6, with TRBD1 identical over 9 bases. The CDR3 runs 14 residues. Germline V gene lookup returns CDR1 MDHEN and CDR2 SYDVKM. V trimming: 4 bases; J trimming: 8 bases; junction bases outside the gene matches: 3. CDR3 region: CASSYRGLDSPLHF. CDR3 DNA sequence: TGTGCCAGCAGTTACAGGGGGCTGGATTCACCCCTCCACTTT.

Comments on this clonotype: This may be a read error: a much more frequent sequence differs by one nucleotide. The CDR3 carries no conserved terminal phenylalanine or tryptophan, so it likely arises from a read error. As DNA, the CDR3 is TGTGCCAGCAGGGGGGATCAAGAGACCCAGTACCTC. This encodes CASRGDQETQYL. The gene calls are TRBV7-2 and TRBJ2-5; D possibly uses TRBD1 or TRBD2 (5 bases each). The CDR3 is made up of 12 amino acids. Looked up from germline, CDR1 is SGHTA and CDR2 is FQGNSA. Trimming pared 6 bases from V and 2 bases from J, leaving 7 bases between.

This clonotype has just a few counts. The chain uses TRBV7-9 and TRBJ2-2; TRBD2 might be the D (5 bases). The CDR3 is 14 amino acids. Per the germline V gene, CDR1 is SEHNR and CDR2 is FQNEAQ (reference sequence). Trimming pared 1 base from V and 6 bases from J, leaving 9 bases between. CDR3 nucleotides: TGTGCCAGCAGCTTAGGACTAAGGGCCGGGGAGCTGTTTTTT. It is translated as CASSLGLRAGELFF. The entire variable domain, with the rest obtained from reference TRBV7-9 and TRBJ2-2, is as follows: DTGVSQNPRHKITKRGQNVTFRCDPISEHNRLYWYRQTLGQGPEFLTYFQNEAQLEKSRLLSDRFSAERPKGSFSTLEIQRTEQGDSAMYLCASSLGLRAGELFFGEGSRLTVL.

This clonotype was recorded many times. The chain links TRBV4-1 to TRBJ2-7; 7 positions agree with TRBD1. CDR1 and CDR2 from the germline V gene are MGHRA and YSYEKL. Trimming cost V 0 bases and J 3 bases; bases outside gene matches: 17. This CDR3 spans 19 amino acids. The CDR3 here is CASSQDMKGTGAFYYEQYF. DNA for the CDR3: TGCGCCAGCAGCCAAGATATGAAGGGCACAGGGGCATTTTACTACGAGCAGTACTTC.

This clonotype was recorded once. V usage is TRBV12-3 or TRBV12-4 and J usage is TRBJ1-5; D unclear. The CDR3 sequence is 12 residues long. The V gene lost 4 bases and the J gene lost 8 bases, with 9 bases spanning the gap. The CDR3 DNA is TGTGCCAGCAGTTCTAGGCGAAAGCCCCAGCATTTT. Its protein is CASSSRRKPQHF.

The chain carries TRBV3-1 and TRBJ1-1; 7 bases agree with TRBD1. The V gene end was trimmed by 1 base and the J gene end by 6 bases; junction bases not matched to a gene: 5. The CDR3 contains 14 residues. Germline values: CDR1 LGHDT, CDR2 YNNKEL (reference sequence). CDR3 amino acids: CASSQVNRGAEAFF. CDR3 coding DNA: TGTGCCAGCAGCCAAGTGAACAGGGGCGCTGAAGCTTTCTTT.

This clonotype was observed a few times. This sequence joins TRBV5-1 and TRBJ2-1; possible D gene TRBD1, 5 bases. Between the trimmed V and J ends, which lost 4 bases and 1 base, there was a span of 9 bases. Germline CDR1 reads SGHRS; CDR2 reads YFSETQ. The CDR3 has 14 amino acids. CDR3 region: CASSPQVSYNEQFF. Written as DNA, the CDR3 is TGCGCCAGCAGCCCACAGGTATCCTACAATGAGCAGTTCTTC.

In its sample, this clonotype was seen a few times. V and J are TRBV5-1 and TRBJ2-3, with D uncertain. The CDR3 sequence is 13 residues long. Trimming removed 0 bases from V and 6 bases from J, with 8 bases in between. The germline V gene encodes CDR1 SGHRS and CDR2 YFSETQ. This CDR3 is CASSLEVGDTQYF. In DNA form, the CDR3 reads TGCGCCAGCAGCTTGGAAGTCGGCGATACGCAGTATTTT.

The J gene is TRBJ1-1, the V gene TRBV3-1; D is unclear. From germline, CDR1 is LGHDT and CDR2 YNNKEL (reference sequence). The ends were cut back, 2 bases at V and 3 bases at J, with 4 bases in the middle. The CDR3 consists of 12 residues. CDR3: CASSQSYTEAFF. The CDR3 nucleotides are TGTGCCAGCAGCCAAAGCTACACTGAAGCTTTCTTT.

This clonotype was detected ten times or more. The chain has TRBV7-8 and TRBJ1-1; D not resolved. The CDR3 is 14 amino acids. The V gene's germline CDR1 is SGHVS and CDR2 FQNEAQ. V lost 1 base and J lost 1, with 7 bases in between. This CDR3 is CASSLGTENTEAFF. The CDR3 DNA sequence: TGTGCCAGCAGCTTAGGGACGGAGAACACTGAAGCTTTCTTT.

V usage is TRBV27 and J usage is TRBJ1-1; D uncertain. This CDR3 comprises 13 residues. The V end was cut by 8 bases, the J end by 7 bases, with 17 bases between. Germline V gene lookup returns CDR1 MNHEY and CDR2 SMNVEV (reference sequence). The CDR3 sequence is CASSQRRVGEAFF. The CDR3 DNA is TGTGCCAGCTCACAAAGGAGGGTGGGTGAAGCTTTCTTT.